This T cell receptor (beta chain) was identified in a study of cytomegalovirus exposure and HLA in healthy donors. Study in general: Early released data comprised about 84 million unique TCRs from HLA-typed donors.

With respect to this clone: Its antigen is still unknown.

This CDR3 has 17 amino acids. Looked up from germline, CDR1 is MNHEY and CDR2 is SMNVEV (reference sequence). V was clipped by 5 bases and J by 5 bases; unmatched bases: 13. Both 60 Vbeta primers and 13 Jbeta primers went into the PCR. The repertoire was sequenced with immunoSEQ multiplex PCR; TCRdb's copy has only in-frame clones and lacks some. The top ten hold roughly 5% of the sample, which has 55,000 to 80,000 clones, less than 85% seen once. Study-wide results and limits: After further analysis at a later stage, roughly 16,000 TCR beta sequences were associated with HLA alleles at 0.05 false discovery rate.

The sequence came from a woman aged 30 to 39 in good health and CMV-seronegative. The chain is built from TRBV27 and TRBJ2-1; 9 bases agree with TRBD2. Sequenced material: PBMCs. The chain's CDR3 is CASSTRTVREGDNEQFF. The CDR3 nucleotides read TGTGCCAGCAGTACCCGAACGGTGCGGGAGGGAGACAATGAGCAGTTCTTC.